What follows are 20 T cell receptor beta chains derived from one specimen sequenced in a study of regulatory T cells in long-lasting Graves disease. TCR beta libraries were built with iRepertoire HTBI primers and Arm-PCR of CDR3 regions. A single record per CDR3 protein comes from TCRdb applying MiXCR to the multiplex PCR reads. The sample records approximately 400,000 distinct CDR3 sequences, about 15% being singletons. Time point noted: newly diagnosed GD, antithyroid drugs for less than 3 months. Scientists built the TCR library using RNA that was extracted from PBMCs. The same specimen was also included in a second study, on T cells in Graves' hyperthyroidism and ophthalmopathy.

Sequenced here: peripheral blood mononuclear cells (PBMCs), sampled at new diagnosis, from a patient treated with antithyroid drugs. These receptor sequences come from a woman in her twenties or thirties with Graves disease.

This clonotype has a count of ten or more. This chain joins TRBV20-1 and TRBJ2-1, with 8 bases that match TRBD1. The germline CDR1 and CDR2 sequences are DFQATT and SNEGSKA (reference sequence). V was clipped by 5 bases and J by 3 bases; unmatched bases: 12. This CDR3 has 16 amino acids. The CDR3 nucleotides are TGCAGTGCTGATAAAGGACAGGGTCAGTACTACAATGAGCAGTTCTTC. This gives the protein CSADKGQGQYYNEQFF.

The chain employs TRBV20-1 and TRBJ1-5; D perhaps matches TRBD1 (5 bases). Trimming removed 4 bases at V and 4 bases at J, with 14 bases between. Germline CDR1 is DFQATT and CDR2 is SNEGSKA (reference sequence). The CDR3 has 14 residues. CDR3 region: CSAIGTPTNQPQHF. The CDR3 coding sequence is TGCAGTGCTATAGGGACTCCTACAAATCAGCCCCAGCATTTT.

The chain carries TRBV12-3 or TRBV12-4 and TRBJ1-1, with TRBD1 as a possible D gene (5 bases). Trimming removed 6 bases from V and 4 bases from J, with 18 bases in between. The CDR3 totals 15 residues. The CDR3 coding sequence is TGTGCCAGCAGACGAAATATCGGGGGTACCACTGAAGCTTTCTTT. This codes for CASRRNIGGTTEAFF.

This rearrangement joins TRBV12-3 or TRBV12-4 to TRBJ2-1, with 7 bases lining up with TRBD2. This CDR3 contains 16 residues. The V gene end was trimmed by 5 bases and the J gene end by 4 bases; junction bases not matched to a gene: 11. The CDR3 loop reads CASSQYVAGVYNEQFF. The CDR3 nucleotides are TGTGCCAGCAGTCAGTATGTGGCGGGAGTTTACAATGAGCAGTTCTTC.

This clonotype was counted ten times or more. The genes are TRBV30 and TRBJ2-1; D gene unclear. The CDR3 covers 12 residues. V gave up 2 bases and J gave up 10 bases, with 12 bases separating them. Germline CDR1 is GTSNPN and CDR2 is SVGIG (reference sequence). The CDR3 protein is CAWSRSPDEQFF. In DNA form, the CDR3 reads TGTGCCTGGAGTCGTTCACCGGACGAGCAGTTCTTC.

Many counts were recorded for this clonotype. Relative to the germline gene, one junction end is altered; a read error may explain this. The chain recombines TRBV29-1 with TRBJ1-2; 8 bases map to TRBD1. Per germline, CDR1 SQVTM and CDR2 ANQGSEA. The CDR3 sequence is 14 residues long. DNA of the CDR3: TGCAGCGTCGAAGGGCCAGGGGGCTACTATGGCTACACCTTC. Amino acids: CSVEGPGGYYGYTF.

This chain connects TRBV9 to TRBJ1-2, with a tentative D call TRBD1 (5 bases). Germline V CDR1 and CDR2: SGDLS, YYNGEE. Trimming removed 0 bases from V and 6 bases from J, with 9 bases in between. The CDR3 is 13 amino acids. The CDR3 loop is CASSVDGGDGYTF. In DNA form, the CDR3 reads TGTGCCAGCAGCGTAGATGGGGGAGATGGCTACACCTTC. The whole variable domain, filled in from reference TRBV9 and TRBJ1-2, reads DSGVTQTPKHLITATGQRVTLRCSPRSGDLSVYWYQQSLDQGLQFLIQYYNGEERAKGNILERFSAQQFPDLHSELNLSSLELGDSALYFCASSVDGGDGYTFGSGTRLTVV.

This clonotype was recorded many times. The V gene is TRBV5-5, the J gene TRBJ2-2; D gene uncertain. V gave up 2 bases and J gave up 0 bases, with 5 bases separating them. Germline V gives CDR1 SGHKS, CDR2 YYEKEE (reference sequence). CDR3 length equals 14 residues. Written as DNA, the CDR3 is TGTGCCAGCAGCTTCCGTACGAACACCGGGGAGCTGTTTTTT. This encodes CASSFRTNTGELFF.

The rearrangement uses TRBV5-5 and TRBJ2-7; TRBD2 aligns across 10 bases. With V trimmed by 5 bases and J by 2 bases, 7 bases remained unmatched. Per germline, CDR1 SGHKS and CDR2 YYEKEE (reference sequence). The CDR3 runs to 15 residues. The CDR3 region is CASREGLAETYEQYF. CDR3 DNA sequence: TGTGCCAGCAGAGAAGGACTAGCGGAAACCTACGAGCAGTACTTC.

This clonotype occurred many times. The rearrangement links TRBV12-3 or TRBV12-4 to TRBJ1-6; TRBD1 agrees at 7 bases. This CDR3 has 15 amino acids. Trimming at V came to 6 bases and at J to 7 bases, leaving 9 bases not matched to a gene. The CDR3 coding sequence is TGTGCCAGCAGGACCTCGGCACAGGGGAATTCACCCCTCCACTTT. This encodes CASRTSAQGNSPLHF.

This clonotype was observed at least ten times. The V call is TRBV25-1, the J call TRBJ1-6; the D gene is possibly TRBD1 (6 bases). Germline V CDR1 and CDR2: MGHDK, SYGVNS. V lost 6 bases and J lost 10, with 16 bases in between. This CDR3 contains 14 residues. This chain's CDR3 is CASRFGYQGSPLHF. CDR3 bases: TGTGCCAGCAGATTCGGATACCAGGGGTCACCCCTCCACTTT.

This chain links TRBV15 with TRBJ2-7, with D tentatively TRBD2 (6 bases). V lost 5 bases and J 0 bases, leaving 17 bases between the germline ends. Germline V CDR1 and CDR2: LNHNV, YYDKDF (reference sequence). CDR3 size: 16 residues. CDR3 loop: CATSGGWGEASYEQYF. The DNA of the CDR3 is TGTGCCACCAGCGGTGGGTGGGGGGAAGCCTCCTACGAGCAGTACTTC.

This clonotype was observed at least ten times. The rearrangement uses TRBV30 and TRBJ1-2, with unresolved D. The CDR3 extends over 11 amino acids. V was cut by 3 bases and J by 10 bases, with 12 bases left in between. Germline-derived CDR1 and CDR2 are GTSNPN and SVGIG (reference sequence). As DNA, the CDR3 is TGTGCCTGGAGCAACCTTTTCGACTACACCTTC. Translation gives CAWSNLFDYTF.

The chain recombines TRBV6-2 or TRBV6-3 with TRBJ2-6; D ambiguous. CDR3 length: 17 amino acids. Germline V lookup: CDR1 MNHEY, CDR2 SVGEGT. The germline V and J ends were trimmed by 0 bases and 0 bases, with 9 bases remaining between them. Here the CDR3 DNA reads TGTGCCAGCAGTTACTCGACACGCCGCTCTGGGGCCAACGTCCTGACTTTC. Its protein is CASSYSTRRSGANVLTF.

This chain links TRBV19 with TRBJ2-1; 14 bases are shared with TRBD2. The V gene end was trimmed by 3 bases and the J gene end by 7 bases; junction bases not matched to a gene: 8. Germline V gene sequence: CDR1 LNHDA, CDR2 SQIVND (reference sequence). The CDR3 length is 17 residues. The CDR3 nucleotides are TGTGCCAGTAGTATCGGGACCGGGACTAGCGGGAGAAATGAGCAGTTCTTC. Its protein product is CASSIGTGTSGRNEQFF.

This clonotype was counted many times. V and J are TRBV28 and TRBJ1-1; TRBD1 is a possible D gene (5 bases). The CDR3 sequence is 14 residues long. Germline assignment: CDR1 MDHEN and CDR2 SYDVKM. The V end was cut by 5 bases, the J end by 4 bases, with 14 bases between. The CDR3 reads CASSLRAEGTEAFF. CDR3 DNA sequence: TGTGCCAGCAGTCTCAGGGCGGAGGGCACTGAAGCTTTCTTT.

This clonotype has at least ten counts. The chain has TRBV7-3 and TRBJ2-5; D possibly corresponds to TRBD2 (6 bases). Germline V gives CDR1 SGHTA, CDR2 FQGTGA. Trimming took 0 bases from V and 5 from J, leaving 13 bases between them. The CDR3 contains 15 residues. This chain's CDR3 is CASSLTGGAAETQYF. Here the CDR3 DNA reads TGTGCCAGCAGCTTAACGGGCGGGGCGGCCGAGACCCAGTACTTC.

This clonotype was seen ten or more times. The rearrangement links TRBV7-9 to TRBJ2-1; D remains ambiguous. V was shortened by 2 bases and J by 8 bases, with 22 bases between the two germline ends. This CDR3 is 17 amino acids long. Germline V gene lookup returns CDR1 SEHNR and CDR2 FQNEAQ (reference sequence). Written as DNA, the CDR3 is TGTGCCAGCAGCTTACCCCCCCGAGTTGCCGTCGGGCATGAGCAGTTCTTC. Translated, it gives CASSLPPRVAVGHEQFF.

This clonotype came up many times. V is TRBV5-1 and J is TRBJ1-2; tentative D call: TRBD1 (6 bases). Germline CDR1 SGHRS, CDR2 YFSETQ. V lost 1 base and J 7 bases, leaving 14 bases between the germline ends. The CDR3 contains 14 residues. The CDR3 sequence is CASSLLEGVRGYTF. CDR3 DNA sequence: TGCGCCAGCAGCTTGCTCGAGGGGGTTCGTGGCTACACCTTC.

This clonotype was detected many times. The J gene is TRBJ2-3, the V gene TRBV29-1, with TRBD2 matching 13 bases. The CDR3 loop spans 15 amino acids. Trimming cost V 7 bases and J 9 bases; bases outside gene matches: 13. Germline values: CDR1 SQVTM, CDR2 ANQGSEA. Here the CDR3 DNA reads TGCAGCGCATTACTAGCGGGAGGGCCCAATTGGACGCAGTATTTT. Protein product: CSALLAGGPNWTQYF.